Listed here are 10 T cell receptor beta chains from one sample, sequenced in a study of breast tumors, draining lymph nodes, adjacent tissues. TCRdb re-analysed the multiplex PCR reads in MiXCR, keeping a single row per CDR3 protein. The table shows tens of thousands of distinct CDR3 sequences, with around 20% occurring only once. Breast cancer patients provided tissue from their axillary draining lymph nodes. The source material was axillary lymph node tissue. Receptor source: a female donor with breast cancer. Some clones in this sample may be carry-over from other donors' samples.

This clonotype was seen ten or more times. This chain connects TRBV5-1 to TRBJ2-1, with 14 bases lining up with TRBD2. V shed 4 bases, J shed 6 bases, and the junction held 6 bases outside the gene matches. The CDR3 sequence is 16 residues long. In germline, CDR1 is SGHRS, CDR2 YFSETQ. CDR3 protein: CASSPQGLAGGNEQFF. The CDR3 coding sequence is TGCGCCAGCAGCCCCCAAGGACTAGCGGGGGGCAATGAGCAGTTCTTC.

This clonotype was observed at least ten times. This chain connects TRBV20-1 to TRBJ2-7; 9 nucleotides agree with TRBD2. J gave up 0 bases and V 6 bases, and 6 bases lay outside the gene matches. There are 14 residues in the CDR3. Germline V CDR1 and CDR2: DFQATT, SNEGSKA (reference sequence). The CDR3 region has the DNA TGCAGTGCGCCCGGGACTAGCTCCTCCTACGAGCAGTACTTC. It is translated as CSAPGTSSSYEQYF.

This clonotype was found many times. The V call is TRBV5-1, the J call TRBJ1-5, with 9 bases fitting TRBD1. Germline CDR1 reads SGHRS; CDR2 reads YFSETQ. Unmatched junction bases numbered 6, after V lost 4 bases and J lost 7 bases. CDR3 length: 14 amino acids. The CDR3 region is CASSPTGGGQPQHF. The CDR3 bases are TGCGCCAGCAGCCCTACAGGGGGCGGACAGCCCCAGCATTTT.

This clonotype appeared many times. The rearrangement joins TRBV4-2 to TRBJ2-3; D may be TRBD2 (6 bases). This CDR3 region has 15 residues. From germline, CDR1 is LGHNA and CDR2 YNFKEQ. Trimming left V 1 base short and J 2 bases short, with 10 bases between. CDR3 sequence (DNA): TGTGCCAGCAGCCAAGTGGGAGGTTTCACAGATACGCAGTATTTT. The encoded protein is CASSQVGGFTDTQYF.

This clonotype appeared many times. In DNA, the CDR3 is TGTGCCAGCAGCCAAGATCCTAGCGTCCCGGTGGTAAACGAGCAGTACTTC. This encodes CASSQDPSVPVVNEQYF. The chain combines TRBV4-2 with TRBJ2-7, with D possibly matching TRBD2 (6 bases). This CDR3 region has 17 residues. Deletions cut 0 bases from V and 5 bases from J, with 20 bases between. Germline assignment: CDR1 LGHNA and CDR2 YNFKEQ.

This clonotype was recorded many times. The genes are TRBV20-1 and TRBJ1-4; TRBD1 agrees at 10 bases. This CDR3 is built from 15 residues. V dropped 1 base and J dropped 3; count of bases not matched to a gene: 2. Germline CDR1 reads DFQATT; CDR2 reads SNEGSKA (reference sequence). In DNA, the CDR3 is TGCAGTGCTAGAGGCGGGACAGGGGCTAATGAAAAACTGTTTTTT. Amino acids: CSARGGTGANEKLFF.

The genes are TRBV4-2 and TRBJ2-4; D gene uncertain. Germline V lookup: CDR1 LGHNA, CDR2 YNFKEQ. V was trimmed by 1 base and J by 3 bases, leaving 10 bases between them. This CDR3 is built from 15 residues. The CDR3 loop is CASSQVLGGKNIQYF. CDR3 in DNA: TGTGCCAGCAGCCAAGTGTTAGGCGGCAAAAACATTCAGTACTTC.

This clonotype showed up many times. This chain links TRBV7-9 with TRBJ2-7; D is undetermined. V was clipped by 3 bases and J by 1 base, with 7 bases between them. The CDR3 spans 13 residues. The germline gives CDR1 SEHNR, CDR2 FQNEAQ (reference sequence). The chain's CDR3 is CASSLDGSYEQYF. DNA of the CDR3: TGTGCCAGCAGCTTGGATGGGTCCTACGAGCAGTACTTC.

Points on this clonotype: Being one base from a much bigger clone, this may be a read error. The chain's CDR3 is CTSSVGGQAQPQHF. CDR3 DNA sequence: TGTACCAGCAGTGTAGGGGGTCAGGCGCAGCCCCAGCATTTT. The genes are TRBV2 and TRBJ1-5; D possibly corresponds to TRBD1 (6 bases). CDR1 is SNHLY, CDR2 FYNNEI, per germline. The CDR3 is 14 residues long.

This clonotype was counted many times. This sequence joins TRBV27 and TRBJ1-2; TRBD1 matches at 7 bases. The CDR3 runs to 14 residues. Per the germline V gene, CDR1 is MNHEY and CDR2 is SMNVEV (reference sequence). The J segment lost 1 base and the V segment lost 5 bases, leaving 4 bases of the junction unmatched. CDR3 DNA: TGTGCCAGCAGTCACAACAGGGGTAACTATGGCTACACCTTC. This translates into CASSHNRGNYGYTF.